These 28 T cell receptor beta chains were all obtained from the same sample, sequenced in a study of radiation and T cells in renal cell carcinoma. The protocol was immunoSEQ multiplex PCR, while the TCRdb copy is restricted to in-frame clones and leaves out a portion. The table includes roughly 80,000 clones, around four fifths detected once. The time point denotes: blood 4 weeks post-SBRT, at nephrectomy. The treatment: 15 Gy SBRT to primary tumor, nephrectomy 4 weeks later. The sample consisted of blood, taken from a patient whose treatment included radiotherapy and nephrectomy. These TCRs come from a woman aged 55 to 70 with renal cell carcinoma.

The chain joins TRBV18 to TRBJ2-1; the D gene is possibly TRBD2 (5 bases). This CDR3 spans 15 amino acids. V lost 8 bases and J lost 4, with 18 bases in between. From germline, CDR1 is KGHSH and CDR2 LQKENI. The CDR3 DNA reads TGTGCCAGCCAGGACCGGGTAGCGCAATACAATGAGCAGTTCTTC. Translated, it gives CASQDRVAQYNEQFF.

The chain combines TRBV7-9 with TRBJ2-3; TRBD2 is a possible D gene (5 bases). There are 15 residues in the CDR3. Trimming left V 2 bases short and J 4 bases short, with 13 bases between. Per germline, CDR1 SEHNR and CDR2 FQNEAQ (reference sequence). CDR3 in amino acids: CASSLRRLNPDTQYF. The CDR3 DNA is TGTGCCAGCAGCTTACGTAGACTAAACCCAGATACGCAGTATTTT.

CDR3 residues: CASSSTRDGAEQYF. The CDR3, as DNA: TGCGCCAGCAGCAGTACCCGGGACGGCGCCGAGCAGTACTTC. The chain has TRBV5-1 and TRBJ2-5, with D perhaps assigned TRBD1 or TRBD2 (5 bases each). The closer fit of TRBJ2-7 to the DNA end suggests the J call may be wrong. Per the germline V gene, CDR1 is SGHRS and CDR2 is YFSETQ. The CDR3 runs to 14 residues.

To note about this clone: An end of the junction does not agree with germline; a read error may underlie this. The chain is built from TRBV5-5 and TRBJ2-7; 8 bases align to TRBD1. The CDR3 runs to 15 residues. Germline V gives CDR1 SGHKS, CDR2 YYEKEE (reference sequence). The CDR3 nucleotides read TGTGCCAGCACCTTGACAGGGGAGAGCTCCTACGAGCAGTACTTC. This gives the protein CASTLTGESSYEQYF. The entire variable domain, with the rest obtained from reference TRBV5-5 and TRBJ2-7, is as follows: DAGVTQSPTHLIKTRGQQVTLRCSPISGHKSVSWYQQVLGQGPQFIFQYYEKEERGRGNFPDRFSARQFPNYSSELNVNALLLGDSALYLCASTLTGESSYEQYFGPGTRLTVT.

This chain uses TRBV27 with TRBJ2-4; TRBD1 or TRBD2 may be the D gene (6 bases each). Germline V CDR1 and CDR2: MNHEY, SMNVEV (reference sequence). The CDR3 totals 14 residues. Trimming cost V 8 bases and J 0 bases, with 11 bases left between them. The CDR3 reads CASGGGLAKNIQYF. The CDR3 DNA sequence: TGTGCCAGCGGAGGGGGGTTAGCCAAAAACATTCAGTACTTC.

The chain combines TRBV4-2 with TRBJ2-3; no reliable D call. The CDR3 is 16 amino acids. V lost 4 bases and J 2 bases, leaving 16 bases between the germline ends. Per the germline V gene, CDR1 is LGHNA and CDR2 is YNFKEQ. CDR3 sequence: CASSLNSRRNTDTQYF. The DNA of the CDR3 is TGTGCCAGCAGCCTTAACTCTAGGCGGAACACAGATACGCAGTATTTT.

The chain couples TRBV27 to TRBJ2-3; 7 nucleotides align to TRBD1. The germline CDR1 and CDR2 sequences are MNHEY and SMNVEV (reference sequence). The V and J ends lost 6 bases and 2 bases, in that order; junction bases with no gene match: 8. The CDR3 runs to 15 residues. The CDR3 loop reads CASRMGTAITDTQYF. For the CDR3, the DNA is TGTGCCAGCAGGATGGGGACAGCCATCACAGATACGCAGTATTTT.

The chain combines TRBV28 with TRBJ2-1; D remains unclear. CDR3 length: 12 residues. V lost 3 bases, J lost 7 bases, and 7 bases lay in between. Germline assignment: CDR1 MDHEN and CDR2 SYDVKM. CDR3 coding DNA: TGTGCCAGCAGTTTTCGGTGGAATGAGCAGTTCTTC. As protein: CASSFRWNEQFF.

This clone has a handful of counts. CDR3: CASSLNPDGQETQYF. CDR3 nucleotides: TGTGCCAGCAGCTTAAACCCCGACGGACAAGAGACCCAGTACTTC. The V call is TRBV7-9, the J call TRBJ2-5; D is ambiguous. The germline V gene has CDR1 SEHNR and CDR2 FQNEAQ (reference sequence). CDR3 length: 15 amino acids. V lost 2 bases, J lost 2 bases, and 12 bases lay in between. Based on the CDR3 plus reference TRBV7-9 and TRBJ2-5, the full variable domain is DTGVSQNPRHKITKRGQNVTFRCDPISEHNRLYWYRQTLGQGPEFLTYFQNEAQLEKSRLLSDRFSAERPKGSFSTLEIQRTEQGDSAMYLCASSLNPDGQETQYFGPGTRLLVL.

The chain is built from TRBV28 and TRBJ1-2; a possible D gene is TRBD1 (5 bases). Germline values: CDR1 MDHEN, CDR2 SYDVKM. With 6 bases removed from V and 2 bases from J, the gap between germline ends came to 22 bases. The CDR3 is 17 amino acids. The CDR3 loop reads CASSRGHSSEWNYGYTF. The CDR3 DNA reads TGTGCCAGCAGCCGTGGACATTCGTCTGAGTGGAACTATGGCTACACCTTC.

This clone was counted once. This chain's CDR3 is CASSLYIAGGMNTGELFF. CDR3 in DNA: TGTGCCAGCAGTTTATACATAGCGGGAGGGATGAACACCGGGGAGCTGTTTTTT. V gene TRBV7-2 combines with J gene TRBJ2-2, with 11 bases that match TRBD2. This CDR3 comprises 18 residues. V shed 6 bases, J shed 1 base, and the junction held 10 bases outside the gene matches. The germline CDR1 and CDR2 sequences are SGHTA and FQGNSA.

The CDR3 nucleotides read TGTGCCAGCAGTCCTCCCGGGGTAGCGCGGGTCACAGATACGCAGTATTTT. Translating gives CASSPPGVARVTDTQYF. The V call is TRBV2, the J call TRBJ2-3, with D maybe TRBD2 (5 bases). V was trimmed by 5 bases and J by 2 bases, leaving 20 bases between them. Germline CDR1 reads SNHLY; CDR2 reads FYNNEI. This CDR3 has 17 amino acids.

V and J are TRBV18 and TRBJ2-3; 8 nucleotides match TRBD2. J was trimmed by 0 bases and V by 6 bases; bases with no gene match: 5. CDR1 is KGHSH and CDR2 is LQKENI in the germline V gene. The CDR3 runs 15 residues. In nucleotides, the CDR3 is TGTGCCAGCTCTCGCGGGGGGCCTAGCACAGATACGCAGTATTTT. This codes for CASSRGGPSTDTQYF.

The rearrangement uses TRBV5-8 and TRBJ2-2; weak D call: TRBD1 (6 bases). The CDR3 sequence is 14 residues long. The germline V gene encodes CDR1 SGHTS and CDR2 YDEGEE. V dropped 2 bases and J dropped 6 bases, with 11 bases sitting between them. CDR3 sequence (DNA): TGTGCCAGCAGCTTCACAGGGTTCGCCGGGGAGCTGTTTTTT. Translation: CASSFTGFAGELFF.

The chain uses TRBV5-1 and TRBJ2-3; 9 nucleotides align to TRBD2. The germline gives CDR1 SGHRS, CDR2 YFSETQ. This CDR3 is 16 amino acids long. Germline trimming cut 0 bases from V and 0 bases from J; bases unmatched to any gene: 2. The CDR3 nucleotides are TGCGCCAGCAGCTTGGGACTAGCGGATAGCACAGATACGCAGTATTTT. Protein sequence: CASSLGLADSTDTQYF.

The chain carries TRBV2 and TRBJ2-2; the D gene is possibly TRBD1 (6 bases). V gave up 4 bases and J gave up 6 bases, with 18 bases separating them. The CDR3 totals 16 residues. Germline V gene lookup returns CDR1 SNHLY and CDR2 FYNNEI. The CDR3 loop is CASSVNKGGIAGELFF. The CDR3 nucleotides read TGTGCCAGCAGTGTAAATAAAGGGGGTATCGCCGGGGAGCTGTTTTTT. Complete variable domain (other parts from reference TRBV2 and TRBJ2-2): EPEVTQTPSHQVTQMGQEVILRCVPISNHLYFYWYRQILGQKVEFLVSFYNNEISEKSEIFDDQFSVERPDGSNFTLKIRSTKLEDSAMYFCASSVNKGGIAGELFFGEGSRLTVL.

The CDR3, as DNA: TGTGCCAGCAGCTTAGGACTAGCGGGAGTTCGTCGGGAGACCCAGTACTTC. Translated: CASSLGLAGVRRETQYF. This chain links TRBV7-2 with TRBJ2-5; 12 bases match TRBD2. The CDR3 sequence is 17 residues long. The V and J ends lost 1 base and 5 bases, in that order; junction bases with no gene match: 8. Germline CDR1 SGHTA, CDR2 FQGNSA. Complete variable domain (other parts from reference TRBV7-2 and TRBJ2-5): GAGVSQSPSNKVTEKGKDVELRCDPISGHTALYWYRQSLGQGLEFLIYFQGNSAPDKSGLPSDRFSAERTGGSVSTLTIQRTQQEDSAVYLCASSLGLAGVRRETQYFGPGTRLLVL.

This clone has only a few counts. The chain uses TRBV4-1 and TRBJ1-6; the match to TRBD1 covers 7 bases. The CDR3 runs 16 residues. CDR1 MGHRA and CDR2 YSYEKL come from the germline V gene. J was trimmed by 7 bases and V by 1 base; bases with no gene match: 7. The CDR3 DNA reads TGCGCCAGCAGCCAAGTACCCGGGACAGAGAATTCACCCCTCCACTTT. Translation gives CASSQVPGTENSPLHF.

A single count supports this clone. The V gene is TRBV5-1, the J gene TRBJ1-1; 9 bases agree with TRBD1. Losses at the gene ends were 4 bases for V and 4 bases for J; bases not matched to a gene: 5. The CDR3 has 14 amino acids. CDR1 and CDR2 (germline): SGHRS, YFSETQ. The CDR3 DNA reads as TGCGCCAGCAGCCCGACAGGGGGGTCCACTGAAGCTTTCTTT. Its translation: CASSPTGGSTEAFF.

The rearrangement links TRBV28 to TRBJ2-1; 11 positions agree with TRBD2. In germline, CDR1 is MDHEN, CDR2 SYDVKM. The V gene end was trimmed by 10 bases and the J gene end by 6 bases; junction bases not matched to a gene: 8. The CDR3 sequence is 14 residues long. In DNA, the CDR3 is TGTGCCACCGAGAATAGCGGGAGGGGCAATGAGCAGTTCTTC. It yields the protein CATENSGRGNEQFF.

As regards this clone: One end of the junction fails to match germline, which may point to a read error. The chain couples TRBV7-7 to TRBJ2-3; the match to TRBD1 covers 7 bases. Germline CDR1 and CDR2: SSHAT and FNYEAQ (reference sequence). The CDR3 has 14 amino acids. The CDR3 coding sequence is TGTGCTAGCAGCCCCGGGACAGTCACAGATACGCAGTATTTT. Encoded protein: CASSPGTVTDTQYF.

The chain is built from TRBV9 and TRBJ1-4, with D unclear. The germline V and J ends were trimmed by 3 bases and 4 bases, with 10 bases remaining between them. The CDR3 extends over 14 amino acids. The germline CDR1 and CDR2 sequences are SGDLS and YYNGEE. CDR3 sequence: CASSADGVNEKLFF. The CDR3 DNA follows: TGTGCCAGCAGCGCGGACGGCGTTAATGAAAAACTGTTTTTT.

CDR3 sequence: CSVAGGDYGYTF. The CDR3 DNA follows: TGCAGCGTTGCAGGGGGCGACTATGGCTACACCTTC. This chain uses TRBV29-1 with TRBJ1-2; 8 bases match TRBD1. Germline CDR1 and CDR2: SQVTM and ANQGSEA. The CDR3 has 12 amino acids. Trimming cost V 4 bases and J 3 bases; bases outside gene matches: 1.

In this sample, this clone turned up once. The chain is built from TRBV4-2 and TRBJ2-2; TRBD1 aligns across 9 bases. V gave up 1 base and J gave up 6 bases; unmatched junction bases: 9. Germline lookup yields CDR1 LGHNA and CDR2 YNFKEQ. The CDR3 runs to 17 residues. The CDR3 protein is CASSQGRTGTGPGELFF. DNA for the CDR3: TGTGCCAGCAGCCAAGGACGAACCGGGACAGGGCCCGGGGAGCTGTTTTTT.

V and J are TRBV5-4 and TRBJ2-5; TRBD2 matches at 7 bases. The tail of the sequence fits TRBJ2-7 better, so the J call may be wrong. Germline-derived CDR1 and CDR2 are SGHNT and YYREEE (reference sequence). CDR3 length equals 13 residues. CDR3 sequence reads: CAIGERETYEQYF. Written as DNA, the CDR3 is TGTGCCATAGGGGAGCGGGAAACCTACGAGCAGTACTTC.

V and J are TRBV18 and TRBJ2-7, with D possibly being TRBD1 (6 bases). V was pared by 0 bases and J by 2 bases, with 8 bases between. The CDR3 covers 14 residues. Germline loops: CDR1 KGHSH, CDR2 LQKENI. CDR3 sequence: CASSPPRGTYEQYF. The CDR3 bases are TGTGCCAGCTCACCACCCAGGGGAACCTACGAGCAGTACTTC.

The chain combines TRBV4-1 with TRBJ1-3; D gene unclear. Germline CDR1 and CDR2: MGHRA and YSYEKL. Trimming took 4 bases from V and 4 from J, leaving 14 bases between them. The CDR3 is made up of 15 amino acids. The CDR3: CASSPEGYSGNTIYF. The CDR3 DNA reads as TGCGCCAGCAGCCCAGAAGGATACTCCGGAAACACCATATATTTT.

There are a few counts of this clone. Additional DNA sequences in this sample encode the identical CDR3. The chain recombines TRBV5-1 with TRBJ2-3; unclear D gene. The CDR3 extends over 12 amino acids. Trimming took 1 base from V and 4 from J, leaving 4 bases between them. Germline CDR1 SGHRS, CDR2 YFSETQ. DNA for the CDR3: TGCGCCAGCAGCTTGTCTTCAGATACGCAGTATTTT. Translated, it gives CASSLSSDTQYF. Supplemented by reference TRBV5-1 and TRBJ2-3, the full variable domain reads KAGVTQTPRYLIKTRGQQVTLSCSPISGHRSVSWYQQTPGQGLQFLFEYFSETQRNKGNFPGRFSGRQFSNSRSEMNVSTLELGDSALYLCASSLSSDTQYFGPGTRLTVL.